These T cell receptor beta chains were read from a single sample in a study of graft-versus-host responses after intestinal transplantation. Which antigens these TCRs recognize remains unknown. The table came from immunoSEQ multiplex PCR; TCRdb's copy has only in-frame clones and leaves some out. The data show 30,000 to 40,000 clones, approximately 95% seen once. Sample: unstimulated CD4+ T cells sorted from spleen or lymph node cells, taken before transplant. These receptors came from a human donor who was the organ donor for an intestinal transplant. Each CDR3 is given with its conserved first and last residue.

CDR3 length | V gene | CDR3 protein
13 | TRBV18 | CASSRTGTYEQYF
14 | TRBV18 | CASSQGQTNYGYTF
15 | TRBV5-8 | CASSSWTGLNTEAFF
13 | TRBV30 | CAWGRLSNYGYTF
12 | TRBV19 | CASSIDGGGSFF
15 | TRBV28 | CASSLEDLSYNEQFF
15 | TRBV4-1 | CASSQVGVSTDTQYF
15 | TRBV6-5 | CASSYSSRADTEAFF
13 | TRBV6-5 | CASTSPKNTEAFF
14 | TRBV10-3 | CAISEWGTDYGYTF
16 | TRBV9 | CASSAHGQPRNYGYTF
13 | TRBV5-1 | CASSPDGNYGYTF
14 | TRBV7-2 | CASSLGGAKNIQYF
12 | TRBV6-6 | CASSYLGEKLFF
15 | TRBV4-3 | CASSQDPGASYEQYF
15 | TRBV9 | CASSPSGVGTGELFF
17 | TRBV2 | CASSEARPLAEGDTQYF
14 | TRBV7-9 | CASSLGQGNYGYTF
16 | TRBV5-4 | CASSLPGTGSTDTQYF
12 | TRBV7-9 | CASSPNTDTQYF
15 | TRBV10-3 | CAISESTLANYGYTF
13 | TRBV2 | CASRTEIGETQYF